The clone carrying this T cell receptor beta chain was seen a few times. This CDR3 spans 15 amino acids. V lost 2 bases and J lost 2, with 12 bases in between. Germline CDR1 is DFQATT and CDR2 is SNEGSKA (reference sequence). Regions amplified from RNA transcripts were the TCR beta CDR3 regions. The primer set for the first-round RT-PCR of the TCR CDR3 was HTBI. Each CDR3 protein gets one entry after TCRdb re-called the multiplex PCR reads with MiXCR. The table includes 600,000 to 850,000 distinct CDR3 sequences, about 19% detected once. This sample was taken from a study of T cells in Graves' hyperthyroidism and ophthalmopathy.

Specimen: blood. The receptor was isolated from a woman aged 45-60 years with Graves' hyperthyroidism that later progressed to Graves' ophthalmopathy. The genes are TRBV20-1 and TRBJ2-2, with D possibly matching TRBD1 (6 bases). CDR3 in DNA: TGCAGTGCTAGACCCGGGACACGAAACACCGGGGAGCTGTTTTTT. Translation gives CSARPGTRNTGELFF.